The 32 T cell receptor beta chains reported below all come from one sample, sequenced in a study of blood T cell repertoires in COVID-19. The table came from immunoSEQ multiplex PCR; TCRdb's copy has only in-frame clones and leaves some out. The data show about 270,000 clones, roughly nine tenths seen once. The specimen was PBMCs or T cells enriched from blood (not recorded which). The source is a woman aged 18 to 35 who had recovered from COVID-19.

The genes are TRBV11-3 and TRBJ1-1, with D possibly being TRBD1 (5 bases). V was cut by 4 bases and J by 1 base, with 10 bases left in between. CDR3 size: 14 residues. Germline values: CDR1 SGHNT, CDR2 YENEEA. CDR3 residues: CASSWRDGNTEAFF. The CDR3 DNA is TGTGCCAGCAGCTGGAGGGACGGGAACACTGAAGCTTTCTTT.

This rearrangement joins TRBV27 to TRBJ2-2, with TRBD1 identical over 12 bases. Germline CDR1 MNHEY, CDR2 SMNVEV (reference sequence). Germline trimming cut 3 bases from V and 9 bases from J; bases unmatched to any gene: 2. The length of the CDR3 is 14 residues. The CDR3 region is CASSFGTGGRELFF. As DNA, the CDR3 is TGTGCCAGCAGTTTCGGGACAGGGGGCAGGGAGCTGTTTTTT.

The genes are TRBV6-1 and TRBJ2-7; 8 bases match TRBD2. This CDR3 has 16 residues. The junction had 9 bases not matched to a gene; V was cut back by 0 bases and J by 5 bases. Germline values: CDR1 MNHNS, CDR2 SASEGT. The CDR3 DNA follows: TGTGCCAGCAGTGAAGCGCCCCTGGGACTAGTCCACGAGCAGTACTTC. Amino acids: CASSEAPLGLVHEQYF.

This chain joins TRBV7-2 and TRBJ1-2; tentative D call: TRBD1 (6 bases). CDR1 SGHTA and CDR2 FQGNSA come from the germline V gene. The CDR3 is 15 residues long. Trimming pared 5 bases from V and 3 bases from J, leaving 16 bases between. This CDR3 reads CASSQRGGLDYGYTF. The DNA of the CDR3 is TGTGCCAGCAGCCAGCGGGGGGGCCTAGACTATGGCTACACCTTC.

The genes are TRBV7-2 and TRBJ2-5; 11 nucleotides align to TRBD1. CDR1 is SGHTA, CDR2 FQGNSA, per germline. J was trimmed by 7 bases and V by 4 bases; bases with no gene match: 8. The CDR3 is 15 amino acids. This chain's CDR3 is CASSSSRDRGGTQYF. CDR3 nucleotide sequence: TGTGCCAGCAGCTCTTCCCGGGACAGGGGGGGGACCCAGTACTTC. The full variable domain, with the rest looked up from reference TRBV7-2 and TRBJ2-5, is GAGVSQSPSNKVTEKGKDVELRCDPISGHTALYWYRQSLGQGLEFLIYFQGNSAPDKSGLPSDRFSAERTGGSVSTLTIQRTQQEDSAVYLCASSSSRDRGGTQYFGPGTRLLVL.

In DNA form, the CDR3 reads TGTGCCAGCGGAGCTAGCGGGAGTTGGGGCGATGAGCAGTTCTTC. This translates into CASGASGSWGDEQFF. The chain recombines TRBV27 with TRBJ2-1, with 10 bases lining up with TRBD2. The germline V gene encodes CDR1 MNHEY and CDR2 SMNVEV (reference sequence). The CDR3 spans 15 residues. V shed 8 bases, J shed 8 bases, and the junction held 12 bases outside the gene matches.

CDR3 residues: CASTPGVGQPQHF. CDR3 coding DNA: TGTGCCAGCACCCCAGGGGTCGGCCAGCCCCAGCATTTT. The chain has TRBV12-3 or TRBV12-4 and TRBJ1-5, with D maybe TRBD1 (6 bases). The CDR3 contains 13 residues. Between the trimmed V and J ends, which lost 7 bases and 7 bases, there was a span of 14 bases.

This clone was seen a few times. The chain is built from TRBV30 and TRBJ1-4; D is unclear. V lost 7 bases and J lost 4, with 16 bases in between. CDR1 GTSNPN and CDR2 SVGIG come from the germline V gene (reference sequence). CDR3 length: 14 residues. This CDR3 is CAFEGGRNNEKLFF. For the CDR3, the DNA is TGTGCCTTTGAAGGTGGGAGAAATAATGAAAAACTGTTTTTT.

The chain joins TRBV28 to TRBJ2-7; 11 bases match TRBD2. Per the germline V gene, CDR1 is MDHEN and CDR2 is SYDVKM. CDR3 size: 16 residues. The junction had 8 bases not matched to a gene; V was cut back by 5 bases and J by 2 bases. The CDR3 loop reads CASSTGLAGGPYEQYF. CDR3 nucleotides: TGTGCCAGCAGTACTGGCCTAGCGGGAGGACCCTACGAGCAGTACTTC.

This chain uses TRBV7-2 with TRBJ2-3, with a weak D call TRBD2 (7 bases). The V gene's germline CDR1 is SGHTA and CDR2 FQGNSA. CDR3 length: 17 residues. V shed 5 bases and J shed 2 bases, with 20 bases lying between them. The CDR3 sequence: CASSPPWGGQSTDTQYF. DNA for the CDR3: TGTGCCAGCAGCCCCCCGTGGGGGGGGCAATCCACAGATACGCAGTATTTT.

The genes are TRBV19 and TRBJ2-7, with no clear D. V was clipped by 3 bases and J by 2 bases, with 11 bases between them. CDR3 length: 14 amino acids. In germline, CDR1 is LNHDA, CDR2 SQIVND (reference sequence). The CDR3: CASSIYGGTYEQYF. The DNA of the CDR3 is TGTGCCAGTAGTATCTACGGCGGAACCTACGAGCAGTACTTC.

This CDR3 is CASSVLGDSGNTIYF. CDR3 bases: TGTGCCAGCAGCGTCCTGGGAGACTCTGGAAACACCATATATTTT. This chain links TRBV9 with TRBJ1-3, with D hard to call. V was trimmed by 2 bases and J by 0 bases, leaving 9 bases between them. The germline gives CDR1 SGDLS, CDR2 YYNGEE. The CDR3 sequence is 15 residues long.

The V gene is TRBV30, the J gene TRBJ2-3; 11 bases match TRBD2. Looked up from germline, CDR1 is GTSNPN and CDR2 is SVGIG (reference sequence). Trimming cost V 2 bases and J 0 bases; bases outside gene matches: 1. CDR3 length: 15 residues. The chain's CDR3 is CAWSRLAGSTDTQYF. Written as DNA, the CDR3 is TGTGCCTGGAGTCGACTAGCGGGGAGCACAGATACGCAGTATTTT.

V is TRBV28 and J is TRBJ1-3; TRBD1 matches at 8 bases. Germline CDR1 reads MDHEN; CDR2 reads SYDVKM. The V and J ends lost 4 bases and 7 bases, in that order; junction bases with no gene match: 9. CDR3 size: 15 residues. The CDR3 coding sequence is TGTGCCAGCAGTTCCTCTCAGGGGGCGCGTAACACCATATATTTT. It specifies CASSSSQGARNTIYF.

The chain recombines TRBV7-9 with TRBJ2-5, with 7 bases lining up with TRBD2. The V and J ends lost 5 bases and 7 bases, in that order; junction bases with no gene match: 13. The CDR3 has 15 amino acids. Looked up from germline, CDR1 is SEHNR and CDR2 is FQNEAQ (reference sequence). In DNA form, the CDR3 reads TGTGCCAGCAGCCCAGCCCCGCGGGGGAAAGGGACCCAGTACTTC. Protein product: CASSPAPRGKGTQYF.

The chain joins TRBV11-2 to TRBJ1-3; no reliable D call. Germline values: CDR1 SGHAT, CDR2 FQNNGV. The CDR3 totals 13 residues. V was pared by 5 bases and J by 4 bases, with 9 bases between. CDR3 DNA: TGTGCCAGCAGCCCATGGAGGGGAAACACCATATATTTT. Translation gives CASSPWRGNTIYF.

The V call is TRBV2, the J call TRBJ2-7; 10 positions agree with TRBD1. This CDR3 has 18 residues. The germline gives CDR1 SNHLY, CDR2 FYNNEI. With 1 base clipped from V and 4 bases from J, the junction kept 13 bases outside the gene matches. The CDR3 bases are TGTGCCAGCAGTGAAGTCCCCGGACAGGGGGGGCATTTGTACGAGCAGTACTTC. Protein: CASSEVPGQGGHLYEQYF.

The V gene is TRBV10-3, the J gene TRBJ2-2, with D maybe TRBD1 (6 bases). The CDR3 sequence is 14 residues long. CDR1 ENHRY and CDR2 SYGVKD come from the germline V gene. Trimming removed 3 bases from V and 6 bases from J, with 11 bases in between. The CDR3 sequence: CAISDNRAAGELFF. The CDR3, as DNA: TGTGCCATCAGTGATAACAGGGCGGCCGGGGAGCTGTTTTTT.

The chain couples TRBV5-6 to TRBJ2-7, with 7 bases aligning to TRBD1. Germline values: CDR1 SGHDT, CDR2 YYEEEE. J gave up 2 bases and V 3 bases, and 8 bases lay outside the gene matches. The CDR3 contains 15 residues. In DNA, the CDR3 is TGTGCCAGCAGCTCTGCTGACAGGGATCCCTACGAGCAGTACTTC. It translates to CASSSADRDPYEQYF.

The chain has TRBV4-3 and TRBJ2-1; tentatively, D is TRBD1 (6 bases). CDR1 and CDR2 from the germline V gene are LGHNA and YSLEER. V lost 5 bases, J lost 10 bases, and 18 bases lay in between. There are 14 residues in the CDR3. The CDR3 DNA reads as TGCGCCAGCAGCGATCGCAGGGGTTTGTGGGAGCAGTTCTTC. Translated, it gives CASSDRRGLWEQFF.

For the CDR3, the DNA is TGTGCCAGCAGCTTGCTCAGGGGGAACACCGGGGAGCTGTTTTTT. The encoded protein is CASSLLRGNTGELFF. The chain couples TRBV5-5 to TRBJ2-2, with D possibly being TRBD1 (6 bases). Germline-derived CDR1 and CDR2 are SGHKS and YYEKEE (reference sequence). Trimming took off 1 base at V and 1 base at J, with 8 bases between the two ends. The CDR3 is 15 residues long.

The gene calls are TRBV7-9 and TRBJ2-7, with 7 nucleotides matching TRBD2. The CDR3 is 14 amino acids. The V and J ends lost 4 bases and 3 bases, in that order; junction bases with no gene match: 6. CDR1 and CDR2 from the germline V gene are SEHNR and FQNEAQ (reference sequence). The CDR3 reads CASSSSGEGYEQYF. In DNA, the CDR3 is TGTGCCAGCAGCTCCTCCGGGGAGGGCTACGAGCAGTACTTC.

This clone was found once. The chain has TRBV11-3 and TRBJ1-5; D gene ambiguous. CDR3 size: 13 residues. Germline values: CDR1 SGHNT, CDR2 YENEEA. V gave up 5 bases and J gave up 2 bases, with 7 bases separating them. This chain's CDR3 is CASSPSGNQPQHF. CDR3 in DNA: TGTGCCAGCAGCCCGAGCGGCAATCAGCCCCAGCATTTT.

The rearrangement uses TRBV3-1 (or the pseudogene TRBV3-2) and TRBJ2-3; D is uncertain. Trimming stripped 0 bases from V and 3 bases from J, with 16 bases between. The CDR3 length is 17 residues. CDR1 LGHDT and CDR2 YNNKEL come from the germline V gene (reference sequence). CDR3 residues: CASSQDPVGRGTDTQYF. DNA of the CDR3: TGTGCCAGCAGCCAAGATCCCGTTGGTAGAGGAACAGATACGCAGTATTTT.

The chain links TRBV7-3 to TRBJ2-3; TRBD1 aligns across 10 bases. V gave up 7 bases and J gave up 3 bases; unmatched junction bases: 7. In germline, CDR1 is SGHTA, CDR2 FQGTGA. The CDR3 covers 15 residues. This CDR3 reads CASTAGTGVTDTQYF. CDR3 DNA sequence: TGTGCCAGCACCGCCGGGACAGGGGTGACAGATACGCAGTATTTT. The whole variable domain, remainder taken from reference TRBV7-3 and TRBJ2-3, is GAGVSQTPSNKVTEKGKYVELRCDPISGHTALYWYRQSLGQGPEFLIYFQGTGAADDSGLPNDRFFAVRPEGSVSTLKIQRTERGDSAVYLCASTAGTGVTDTQYFGPGTRLTVL.

This chain joins TRBV9 and TRBJ2-7; D may be TRBD1 (6 bases). V was pared by 0 bases and J by 3 bases, with 13 bases between. This CDR3 region has 15 residues. Germline assignment: CDR1 SGDLS and CDR2 YYNGEE. The CDR3 sequence: CASSVGGGMGYEQYF. For the CDR3, the DNA is TGTGCCAGCAGCGTAGGAGGGGGAATGGGCTACGAGCAGTACTTC.

V gene TRBV9 combines with J gene TRBJ1-4; TRBD1 matches at 10 bases. The CDR3 has 18 amino acids. Germline CDR1 reads SGDLS; CDR2 reads YYNGEE. The J segment lost 0 bases and the V segment lost 4 bases, leaving 9 bases of the junction unmatched. CDR3 sequence reads: CASSPRDRGHATNEKLFF. The CDR3 region has the DNA TGTGCCAGCAGCCCCAGGGACAGGGGCCACGCAACTAATGAAAAACTGTTTTTT.

This chain connects TRBV7-2 to TRBJ1-3, with D unclear. Germline values: CDR1 SGHTA, CDR2 FQGNSA. The CDR3 consists of 18 residues. Trimming pared 4 bases from V and 0 bases from J, leaving 19 bases between. CDR3 protein: CASSYISTRGSSGNTIYF. CDR3 nucleotide sequence: TGTGCCAGCAGCTACATAAGTACCAGAGGCAGCTCTGGAAACACCATATATTTT.

J is TRBJ1-2 and V is TRBV6-2 or TRBV6-3; 8 nucleotides match TRBD1. V dropped 0 bases and J dropped 2; count of bases not matched to a gene: 11. This CDR3 has 18 amino acids. From germline, CDR1 is MNHEY and CDR2 SVGEGT. This chain's CDR3 is CASSYSLAGQGQNYGYTF. The CDR3 region has the DNA TGTGCCAGCAGTTACTCTCTCGCCGGACAGGGACAAAACTATGGCTACACCTTC.

The chain carries TRBV28 and TRBJ1-2, with D maybe TRBD1 (6 bases). The V gene lost 5 bases and the J gene lost 0 bases, with 16 bases spanning the gap. The CDR3 runs to 16 residues. Germline CDR1 and CDR2: MDHEN and SYDVKM. CDR3 nucleotides: TGTGCCAGCAGTCAGAGGGGGGGCGCCGCTAACTATGGCTACACCTTC. Translation gives CASSQRGGAANYGYTF.

CDR3 region: CASSVRGTGYTF. CDR3 DNA sequence: TGTGCCAGCAGTGTCCGGGGTACTGGCTACACCTTC. This chain joins TRBV2 and TRBJ1-2; D gene uncertain. CDR1 and CDR2 from the germline V gene are SNHLY and FYNNEI. The CDR3 contains 12 residues. With 4 bases removed from V and 7 bases from J, the gap between germline ends came to 10 bases.

The chain is built from TRBV11-3 and TRBJ2-3; 7 nucleotides line up with TRBD2. After removal of 3 bases from V and 4 bases from J, the junction contained 1 base not matched to a gene. Looked up from germline, CDR1 is SGHNT and CDR2 is YENEEA. This CDR3 is built from 13 residues. CDR3 sequence (DNA): TGTGCCAGCAGCTTTGGGGGGGCAGATACGCAGTATTTT. Amino acid sequence: CASSFGGADTQYF.